One T cell receptor (beta chain) is described in this entry. No antigen is known for it. The record has no base qualities; no much larger clone is one base away. The method behind the library was the immunoSEQ multiplex PCR assay. In TCRdb, the immuneACCESS table is reduced to in-frame sequences with V and J assigned. These tables do not hold every clone; where another copy was compared, an unresolved V gene accounts for under half, and the others remain unexplained. The sample table records around 80,000 clones; 90% to 95% of these occur just once. The ten largest clones take up roughly 0.4% of the sample. The data stem from a study of technical replicates of blood from a few donors (dated by TCRdb to the late 2010s). This clonotype originated in a human donor in good health. Sequenced material: T cells isolated from PBMCs.

At the DNA level, the sequence is TGTGCCAGCAGCTTTCGATCGGGACAGACGGCTGAAGCTTTCTTT. It is translated as CASSFRSGQTAEAFF. Recombination joined TRBV7-8 with TRBJ1-1; 7 junctional bases match TRBD1. There are 15 amino acids in the CDR3, from cysteine to phenylalanine inclusive. The CDR3 DNA has 45 bases and is translated from base 1. V is pruned by 3 bases and J by 6 bases, leaving 10 bases of the junction without a gene match. Taken from the germline V gene, the CDR1 and CDR2 loops are SGHVS and FQNEAQ.